The T cell receptor (beta chain) under discussion was sequenced for a study of blood T cell repertoires in COVID-19. Study in general: The United States, Italy and Spain were the sources of the acute and convalescent COVID-19 samples. T cells, B-cell-depleted T cells, or PBMCs provided the cDNA or gDNA that served as material.

A Seattle source enrolled patients during active infection and followed them longitudinally. Original data processing: Cell counts per sample came from amplifying reference gene primers. The repertoire was sequenced with immunoSEQ multiplex PCR; TCRdb's copy has only in-frame clones and lacks some. The DNA was the basis for D and trimming; V, J and clone size are from that table. This table has some 200,000 clones, around 84% appearing once. The ends lost 3 bases at V and 0 bases at J; junction bases unmatched: 5. The germline V gene encodes CDR1 KGHSH and CDR2 LQKENI. The CDR3 has 16 residues. The clonotype originates from a woman in her 70s with COVID-19, enrolled during active disease. The specimen was peripheral blood. The chain carries TRBV18 and TRBJ2-1, with 7 bases matching TRBD2. The CDR3 DNA sequence: TGTGCCAGCTCACCGGGGGTAGCGGGCTCCTACAATGAGCAGTTCTTC. It is translated as CASSPGVAGSYNEQFF.